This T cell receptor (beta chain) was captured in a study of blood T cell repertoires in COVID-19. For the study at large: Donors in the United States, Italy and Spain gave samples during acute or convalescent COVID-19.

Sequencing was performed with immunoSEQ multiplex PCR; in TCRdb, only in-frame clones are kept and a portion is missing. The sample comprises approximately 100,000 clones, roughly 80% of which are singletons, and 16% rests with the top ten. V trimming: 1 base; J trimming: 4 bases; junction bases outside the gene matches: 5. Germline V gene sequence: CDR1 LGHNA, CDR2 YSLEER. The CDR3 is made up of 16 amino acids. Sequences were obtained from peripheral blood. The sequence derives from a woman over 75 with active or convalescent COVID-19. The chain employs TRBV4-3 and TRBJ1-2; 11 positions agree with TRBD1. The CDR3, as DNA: TGCGCCAGCAGCCAAGTACGGACAGGGGGCGTCTATGGCTACACCTTC. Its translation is CASSQVRTGGVYGYTF.